This T cell receptor beta chain was recorded in a study of type 1 regulatory T cells. Study in general: This in vitro CD4 product, T-allo10, is enriched for Tr1 cells and alloantigen-specific.

TCRdb reprocessed the reads with MiXCR, giving one entry per CDR3 protein. Here the sample spans 90,000 to 100,000 distinct CDR3 sequences, less than 40% being singletons. Germline assignment: CDR1 SQVTM and CDR2 ANQGSEA. This CDR3 spans 16 amino acids. V lost 5 bases, J lost 0 bases, and 8 bases stayed unmatched. Material: CD4+ T cells, either the whole sample or a sorted fraction (not recorded which). The gene calls are TRBV29-1 and TRBJ2-2; 8 bases are shared with TRBD2. The receptor's source is a human donor in good health. CDR3 loop: CSVSRAGAANTGELFF. Written as DNA, the CDR3 is TGCAGCGTTAGTCGAGCGGGAGCCGCGAACACCGGGGAGCTGTTTTTT.